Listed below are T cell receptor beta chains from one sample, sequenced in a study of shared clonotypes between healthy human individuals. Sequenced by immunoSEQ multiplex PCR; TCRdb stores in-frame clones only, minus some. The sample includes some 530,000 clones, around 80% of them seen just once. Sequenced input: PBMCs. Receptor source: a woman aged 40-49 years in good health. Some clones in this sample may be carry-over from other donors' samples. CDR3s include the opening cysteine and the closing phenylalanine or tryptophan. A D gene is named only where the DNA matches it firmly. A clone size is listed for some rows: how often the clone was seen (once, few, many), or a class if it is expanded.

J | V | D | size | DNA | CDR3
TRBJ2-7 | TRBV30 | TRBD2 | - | TGTGCCTGGAGTAGCGGACTAGCGGGAGTGGGCGAGCAGTACTTC | CAWSSGLAGVGEQYF
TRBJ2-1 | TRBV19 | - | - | TGTGCCAGTAGTGAAGGGGAGGCCTACAATGAGCAGTTCTTC | CASSEGEAYNEQFF
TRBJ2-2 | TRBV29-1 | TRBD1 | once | TGCAGCGTTGAAGGCTTTGCTTTCAGACCAGGACAGGGTAAGCTTTCTTGGGAGCTGTTTTTT | CSVEGFAFRPGQGKLSWELFF
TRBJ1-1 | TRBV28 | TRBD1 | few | TGTGCCAGCAGCCCATCGGAGGGGGCTAGGGCTGAAGCTTTCTTT | CASSPSEGARAEAFF
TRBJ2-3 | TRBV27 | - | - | TGTGCCAGCAGGTCTGGCGGCACAGATACGCAGTATTTT | CASRSGGTDTQYF
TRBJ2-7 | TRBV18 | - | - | TGTGCCAGCTCACCAGGGGACAACTACGAGCAGTACTTC | CASSPGDNYEQYF
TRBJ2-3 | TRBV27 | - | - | TGTGCCAGCAGTTTAAAAGTACAGTCTTCTACAGATACGCAGTATTTT | CASSLKVQSSTDTQYF
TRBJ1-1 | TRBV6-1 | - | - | TGTGCCAGCAGTGAAGGGAGGCACACTGAAGCTTTCTTT | CASSEGRHTEAFF
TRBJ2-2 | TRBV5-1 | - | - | TGCGCCAGCAGCTTGGGGCAACGCGGGGAGCTGTTTTTT | CASSLGQRGELFF
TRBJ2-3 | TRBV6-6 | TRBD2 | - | TGTGCCAGCAGTTCAGGACTAGCGGGAAGACAATATTTT | CASSSGLAGRQYF
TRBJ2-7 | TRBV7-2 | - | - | TGTGCCAGCAGCTTAGAGGGACTCAGCTCCTACGAGCAGTACTTC | CASSLEGLSSYEQYF
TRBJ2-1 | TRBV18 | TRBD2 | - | TGTGCCAGCTCACCAGAGACCGGGACTAGCGGGAGTAGACTCTTC | CASSPETGTSGSRLF
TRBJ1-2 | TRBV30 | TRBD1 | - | TGTGCCTGGACAGGGGGCTACCTTGGCTATGGCTACACCTTC | CAWTGGYLGYGYTF
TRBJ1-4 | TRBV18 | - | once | TGTGCCAGCTCACCTGGGGTTGATGAAAAACTGTTTTTT | CASSPGVDEKLFF
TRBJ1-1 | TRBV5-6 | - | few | TGCGCCAGCAGCTTTTCCGAGAACACTGAAGCTTTCTTT | CASSFSENTEAFF
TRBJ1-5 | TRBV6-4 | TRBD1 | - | TGTGCCAGCAGAAAGGACAGGGGGGGCTTTGCGCCCCAGCATTTT | CASRKDRGGFAPQHF
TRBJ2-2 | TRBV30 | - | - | TGTGCCTTGGATAACCTTTACACCGGGGAGCTGTTTTTT | CALDNLYTGELFF
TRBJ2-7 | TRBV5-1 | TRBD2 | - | TGCGCCAGCCGGGAAGGACTAGCGGGAATCAGCGAGCAGTACTTC | CASREGLAGISEQYF
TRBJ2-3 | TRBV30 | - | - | TGTGCCTGCCTGGCACTGCCAGATACGCAGTATTTT | CACLALPDTQYF
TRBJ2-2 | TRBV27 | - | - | TGTGCCAGCAGTTTATCGGCAGGGTTGTACACCGGGGAGCTGTTTTTT | CASSLSAGLYTGELFF
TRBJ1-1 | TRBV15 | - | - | TGTGCCACCAGCACCGGTAACAGGGTTGAAGCTTTCTTT | CATSTGNRVEAFF
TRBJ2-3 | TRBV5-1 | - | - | TGCGCCAGCAGCTTGTTCGGGACCGGGGAAGATACGCAGTATTTT | CASSLFGTGEDTQYF
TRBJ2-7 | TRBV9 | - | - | TGTGCCAGCAGCCGCACCCCGGTAGGGCCCACCTACGAGCAGTACTTC | CASSRTPVGPTYEQYF
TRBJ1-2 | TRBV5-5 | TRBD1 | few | TGTGCCAGCAGCCGACCCGGACAGGGGGCTCACGGCTACACCTTC | CASSRPGQGAHGYTF
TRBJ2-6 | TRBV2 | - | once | TGTGCCAGCAGTCCAATACCCGACAGTAGCTCTGGGGCCAACGTCCTGACTTTC | CASSPIPDSSSGANVLTF
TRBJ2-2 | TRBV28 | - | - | TGTGCCAGCAGTAACAGGGTGAACACCGGGGAGCTGTTTTTT | CASSNRVNTGELFF
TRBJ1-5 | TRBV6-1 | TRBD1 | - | TGTGCCAGCAACCGACAGGGGCTTAATCAGCCCCAGCATTTT | CASNRQGLNQPQHF
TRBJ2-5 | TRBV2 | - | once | TGTGCCAGCAGTGAAGGGGCGGAGACCCAGTACTTC | CASSEGAETQYF
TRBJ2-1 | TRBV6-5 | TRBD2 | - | TGTGCCAGCAGCTCTTGGACTAGCGCGAACAATGAGCAGTTCTTC | CASSSWTSANNEQFF
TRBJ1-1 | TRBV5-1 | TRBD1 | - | TGCGCCAGCAGCTCTGACAGGGTAGGCACTGAAGCTTTCTTT | CASSSDRVGTEAFF
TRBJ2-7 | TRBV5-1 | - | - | TGCGCCAGCAGCTTACCCGGGAGCTCCTACGAGCAGTACTTC | CASSLPGSSYEQYF
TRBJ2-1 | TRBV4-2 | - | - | TGTGCCAGCAGCCAAGAAAGCGGGTCAGGGTGGTACAATGAGCAGTTCTTC | CASSQESGSGWYNEQFF
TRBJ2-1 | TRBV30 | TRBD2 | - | TGTGCCGGGAGGGGACTAGGCGACAATGAGCAGTTCTTC | CAGRGLGDNEQFF
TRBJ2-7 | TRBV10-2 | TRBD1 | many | TGCGCCAGCAGGCAGGGGGACCGCGAGCAGTACTTC | CASRQGDREQYF
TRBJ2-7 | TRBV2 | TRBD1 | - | TGTGCCAGCAAAGGACAGGGATCCTACGAGCAGTACTTC | CASKGQGSYEQYF
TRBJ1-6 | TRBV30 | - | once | TGTGCCTGGAGTCGACAGCCTGGGAATTCACCCCTCCACTTT | CAWSRQPGNSPLHF
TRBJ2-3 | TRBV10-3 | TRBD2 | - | TGTGCCATCAAGGCGGCTAGCGGGAGGCCCACAGATACGCAGTATTTT | CAIKAASGRPTDTQYF
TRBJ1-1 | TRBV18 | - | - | TGTGCCAGCTCACCAGGAGTTGGGAGAATCATCACTGAAGCTTTCTTT | CASSPGVGRIITEAFF
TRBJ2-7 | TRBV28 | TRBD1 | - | TGTGCCAGCAGTTTAAGGGGACAGGGGAGGTACGAGCAGTACTTC | CASSLRGQGRYEQYF
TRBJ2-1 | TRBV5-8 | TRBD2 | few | TGTGCCAGCAGTTACCAGCGGGAGGCTTACAATGAGCAGTTCTTC | CASSYQREAYNEQFF
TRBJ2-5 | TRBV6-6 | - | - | TGTGCCAGCAGTTACGGGGACGGACTCGAGTACTTC | CASSYGDGLEYF
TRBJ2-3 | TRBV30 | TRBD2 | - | TGTGCCTGGAGTGTATCCCGGACTAGCGGGAGGGCAGCCACAGATACGCAGTATTTT | CAWSVSRTSGRAATDTQYF
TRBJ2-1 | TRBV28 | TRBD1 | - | TGTGCCAGCAGCCCTAACCCTGGGACAGGGTACAATGAGCAGTTCTTC | CASSPNPGTGYNEQFF